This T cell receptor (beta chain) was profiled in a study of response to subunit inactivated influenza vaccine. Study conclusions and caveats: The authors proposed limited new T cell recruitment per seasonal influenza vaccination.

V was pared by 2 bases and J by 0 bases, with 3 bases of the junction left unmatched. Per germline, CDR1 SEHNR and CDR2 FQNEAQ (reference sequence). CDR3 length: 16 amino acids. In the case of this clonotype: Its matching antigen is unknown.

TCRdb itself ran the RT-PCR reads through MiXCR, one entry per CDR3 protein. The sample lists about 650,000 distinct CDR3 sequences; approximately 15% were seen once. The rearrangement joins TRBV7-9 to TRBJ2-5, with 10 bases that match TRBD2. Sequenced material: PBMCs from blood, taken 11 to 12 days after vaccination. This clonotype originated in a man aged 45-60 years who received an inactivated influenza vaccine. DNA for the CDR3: TGTGCCAGCAGCTTAACTAGCGGGATGTACCAAGAGACCCAGTACTTC. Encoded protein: CASSLTSGMYQETQYF.